This T cell receptor (beta chain) was recovered during a study of T-cell memory formation after mild COVID-19. Study findings and constraints: The authors did not confirm SARS-CoV-2 specificity of second-wave clones peaking day 37.

The CDR3 loop spans 15 amino acids. From germline, CDR1 is DFQATT and CDR2 SNEGSKA (reference sequence). The ends lost 0 bases at V and 9 bases at J; junction bases unmatched: 14. TCRdb reanalysed the 5' RACE reads using MiXCR and keeps one entry per CDR3 protein. The table shows under 300,000 distinct CDR3 sequences, with 7.5% to 9.5% occurring only once. There are a few counts of this clonotype. Its antigen is still unknown. The source material was PBMCs or a T cell subset sorted from them (not recorded which). J is TRBJ2-7 and V is TRBV20-1; TRBD2 agrees at 7 bases. The sequence derives from a man in his late teens or twenties who had mild COVID-19 (a few samples of this study predate the infection). Cell type and time point are not known. The CDR3 is CSARDHLGPPGGQYF. Written as DNA, the CDR3 is TGCAGTGCTAGAGACCACCTCGGACCGCCGGGGGGGCAGTACTTC.